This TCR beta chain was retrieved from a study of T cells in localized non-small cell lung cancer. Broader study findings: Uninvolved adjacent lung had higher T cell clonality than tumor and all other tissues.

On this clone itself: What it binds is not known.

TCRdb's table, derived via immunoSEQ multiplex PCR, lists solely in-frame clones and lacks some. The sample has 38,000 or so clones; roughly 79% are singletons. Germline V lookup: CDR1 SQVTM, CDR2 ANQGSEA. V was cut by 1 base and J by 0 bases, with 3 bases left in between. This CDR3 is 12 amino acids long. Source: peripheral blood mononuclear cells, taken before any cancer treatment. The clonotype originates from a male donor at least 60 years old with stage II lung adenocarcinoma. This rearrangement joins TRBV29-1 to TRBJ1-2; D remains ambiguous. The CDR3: CSVEGSNYGYTF. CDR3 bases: TGCAGCGTTGAAGGGTCTAACTATGGCTACACCTTC.